Below, 29 T cell receptor beta chains from the same sample are listed, as sequenced in a study of sequential checkpoint blockade in melanoma. Clones were read by immunoSEQ multiplex PCR, and TCRdb kept only the in-frame ones, dropping some. The sample has around 18,000 clones, about three fifths seen once. Treatment of the sample: randomized to nivolumab then ipilimumab (arm A) or the reverse (arm B). Specimen: CD8+ T cells sorted from blood (inferred from file names), collected from a patient given nivolumab and ipilimumab in sequence. These receptors originate from a human donor with melanoma.

The chain joins TRBV6-1 to TRBJ2-5, with TRBD2 matching over 7 bases. The CDR3 is 15 residues long. The germline CDR1 and CDR2 sequences are MNHNS and SASEGT. J was trimmed by 5 bases and V by 1 base; bases with no gene match: 7. The CDR3 nucleotides read TGTGCCAGCAGTGAAGGGGCGATGGGGGGGGAGACCCAGTACTTC. Translation gives CASSEGAMGGETQYF.

This clone was found a few times. V is TRBV19 and J is TRBJ2-6; D ambiguous. Looked up from germline, CDR1 is LNHDA and CDR2 is SQIVND (reference sequence). V was clipped by 3 bases and J by 1 base, with 4 bases between them. This CDR3 has 14 amino acids. The CDR3 region has the DNA TGTGCCAGTAGTATCGTTTCTGGGGCCAACGTCCTGACTTTC. Amino acids: CASSIVSGANVLTF.

As to this clone: One end of the junction is discordant with germline, which a read error may explain. The rearrangement links TRBV5-3 to TRBJ2-7, with D tentatively TRBD1 (6 bases). TRBV5-3 is marked as an open reading frame, function uncertain. The CDR3 loop spans 15 amino acids. CDR3 sequence reads: CASSLVPGQVYEQYF. In DNA, the CDR3 is TGTGCCAGCAGCTTAGTTCCGGGACAAGTGTACGAGCAGTACTTC.

The chain couples TRBV4-1 to TRBJ2-7; 10 bases align to TRBD1. Germline V gene sequence: CDR1 MGHRA, CDR2 YSYEKL. J gave up 1 base and V 6 bases, and 12 bases lay outside the gene matches. This CDR3 spans 17 amino acids. The DNA of the CDR3 is TGCGCCAGCAGTCGACCCAATGACAGGGGGCTATCCTACGAGCAGTACTTC. Encoded protein: CASSRPNDRGLSYEQYF.

The rearrangement joins TRBV15 to TRBJ2-1; TRBD2 matches 10 bases. This CDR3 spans 14 amino acids. The V segment lost 3 bases and the J segment 6 bases; nucleotides outside the gene matches: 2. Germline lookup yields CDR1 LNHNV and CDR2 YYDKDF (reference sequence). The CDR3 DNA follows: TGTGCCACCAGCAGGCGGACTAGCGGCAATGAGCAGTTCTTC. This gives the protein CATSRRTSGNEQFF.

This clone appeared a few times. V and J are TRBV7-6 and TRBJ1-6, with D hard to call. Germline CDR1 is SGHVS and CDR2 is FNYEAQ. CDR3 length: 13 residues. V dropped 10 bases and J dropped 9 bases, with 16 bases sitting between them. The CDR3 DNA reads TGTGCCAAAACGGGGATATGGTCTTCACCCCTCCACTTT. Encoded protein: CAKTGIWSSPLHF.

This clone counts as medium-sized. This chain links TRBV9 with TRBJ1-1; D might be TRBD1 (6 bases). V was trimmed by 4 bases and J by 5 bases, leaving 21 bases between them. The germline gives CDR1 SGDLS, CDR2 YYNGEE. The CDR3 extends over 16 amino acids. The CDR3 loop is CASSQGQGWFETEAFF. The CDR3 bases are TGTGCCAGCAGCCAGGGGCAGGGTTGGTTTGAGACTGAAGCTTTCTTT.

V and J are TRBV6-5 and TRBJ1-5; TRBD1 aligns across 10 bases. With V trimmed by 0 bases and J by 12 bases, 2 bases remained unmatched. CDR3 length: 13 residues. Germline V gives CDR1 MNHEY, CDR2 SVGAGI. Written as DNA, the CDR3 is TGTGCCAGCAGTTACTCAGGGACAGGGGTCCAGCATTTT. Amino acid sequence: CASSYSGTGVQHF.

The chain is built from TRBV7-2 and TRBJ2-2, with D possibly being TRBD2 (6 bases). V lost 3 bases and J 5 bases, leaving 13 bases between the germline ends. The CDR3 spans 15 residues. The germline V gene encodes CDR1 SGHTA and CDR2 FQGNSA. The CDR3 spells CASSFGRSYTGELFF. The CDR3 DNA follows: TGTGCCAGCAGCTTCGGGAGATCCTATACCGGGGAGCTGTTTTTT.

The chain couples TRBV11-2 to TRBJ2-5, with D possibly matching TRBD2 (6 bases). The DNA end is more similar to TRBJ2-7, so the J call may be wrong. The CDR3 has 14 residues. Looked up from germline, CDR1 is SGHAT and CDR2 is FQNNGV. The CDR3 region is CASRTAGSLYEQYF. The DNA of the CDR3 is TGTGCCAGCCGAACCGCGGGGAGCCTTTACGAGCAGTACTTC.

The chain combines TRBV11-2 with TRBJ2-7; TRBD1 matches 9 bases. CDR3 length: 14 residues. V gave up 1 base and J gave up 4 bases; unmatched junction bases: 2. CDR1 and CDR2 (germline): SGHAT, FQNNGV. DNA for the CDR3: TGTGCCAGCAGCTTAGTAGGGACAGGGTACGAGCAGTACTTC. Its protein is CASSLVGTGYEQYF.

The chain has TRBV6-4 and TRBJ1-2; D may be TRBD1 (6 bases). Trimming cost V 11 bases and J 0 bases, with 7 bases left between them. Germline V gene sequence: CDR1 MRHNA, CDR2 SNTAGT. CDR3 length equals 11 residues. CDR3 sequence (DNA): TGTGCCCACAGGGCTAACTATGGCTACACCTTC. Its translation: CAHRANYGYTF.

This clone was detected only a few times. This chain joins TRBV13 and TRBJ2-2; TRBD1 agrees at 7 bases. Per germline, CDR1 PRHDT and CDR2 FYEKMQ (reference sequence). The CDR3 runs to 16 residues. Trimming removed 0 bases from V and 4 bases from J; junction bases left unmatched: 5. The CDR3 sequence is CASSLGPGGFTGELFF. The CDR3 DNA is TGTGCCAGCAGCTTAGGTCCAGGGGGATTCACCGGGGAGCTGTTTTTT.

This clone was recorded a few times. This chain connects TRBV10-2 to TRBJ2-3; the D gene is possibly TRBD2 (5 bases). The CDR3 length is 14 residues. The germline V and J ends were trimmed by 5 bases and 2 bases, with 11 bases remaining between them. Germline V gene data show CDR1 as WSHSY and CDR2 as SAAADI. This CDR3 is CASSLRLSTDTQYF. CDR3 nucleotide sequence: TGCGCCAGCAGTTTGAGACTATCCACAGATACGCAGTATTTT.

The chain links TRBV5-1 to TRBJ2-7; tentative D call: TRBD2 (5 bases). CDR3 length: 14 amino acids. Trimming shortened V by 0 bases and J by 3 bases, and 10 bases separated the two germline ends. The germline CDR1 and CDR2 sequences are SGHRS and YFSETQ. CDR3 sequence: CASSLGADYYEQYF. The CDR3 nucleotides are TGCGCCAGCAGCTTGGGGGCAGACTACTACGAGCAGTACTTC.

In its sample, this clone was seen a few times. This sequence is one base from a far larger clone and is likely a read error. Other DNA sequences in the sample encode the same CDR3. V usage is TRBV5-6 and J usage is TRBJ1-1, with TRBD1 identical over 10 bases. V lost 4 bases to trimming and J lost 1 base; unmatched junction nucleotides: 4. In germline, CDR1 is SGHDT, CDR2 YYEEEE. This CDR3 spans 15 amino acids. The CDR3 here is CASSLRTGGNTEAFF. CDR3 nucleotide sequence: TGTGCCAGCAGCCTGAGGACAGGGGGGAACACTGAAGCTTTCTTT.

The V and J genes are TRBV4-1 and TRBJ2-3, with D possibly TRBD1 on 6 matching bases. Trimming left V 4 bases short and J 2 bases short, with 13 bases between. Per the germline V gene, CDR1 is MGHRA and CDR2 is YSYEKL. The CDR3 covers 15 residues. The CDR3, as DNA: TGCGCCAGCAGCCCAGGACAGTTTCCCACAGATACGCAGTATTTT. It translates to CASSPGQFPTDTQYF.

This clone has only a few counts. This sequence joins TRBV7-9 and TRBJ1-2; no definite D call. V lost 4 bases to trimming and J lost 8 bases, with 14 bases between them. Germline-derived CDR1 and CDR2 are SEHNR and FQNEAQ (reference sequence). The CDR3 has 13 amino acids. The CDR3 DNA reads as TGTGCCAGCAGCTCCGGGCCGGAGGGAGGCTACACCTTC. Amino acid sequence: CASSSGPEGGYTF.

This clone turned up a few times. The V call is TRBV30, the J call TRBJ1-1; the match to TRBD1 covers 7 bases. The CDR3 is 13 residues long. Trimming removed 4 bases from V and 4 bases from J; junction bases left unmatched: 6. CDR1 and CDR2 from the germline V gene are GTSNPN and SVGIG (reference sequence). The CDR3 region is CAWTPYRGTEAFF. CDR3 coding DNA: TGTGCCTGGACTCCTTACAGGGGCACTGAAGCTTTCTTT.

CDR3 residues: CASSDPGQSSYNEQFF. The CDR3 coding sequence is TGTGCCAGCAGCGACCCAGGGCAGAGCTCCTACAATGAGCAGTTCTTC. The V call is TRBV13, the J call TRBJ2-1, with a possible D match to TRBD1 (5 bases). V was clipped by 5 bases and J by 0 bases, with 14 bases between them. The CDR3 consists of 16 residues. In germline, CDR1 is PRHDT, CDR2 FYEKMQ (reference sequence).

There are a few counts of this clone. V usage is TRBV14 and J usage is TRBJ2-7; 8 bases align to TRBD2. Germline lookup yields CDR1 SGHDN and CDR2 FVKESK. V lost 0 bases to trimming and J lost 1 base; unmatched junction nucleotides: 8. The CDR3 length is 17 residues. This CDR3 reads CASSQDGRTSSSYEQYF. The CDR3, as DNA: TGTGCCAGCAGCCAAGACGGGCGGACTAGCAGTTCCTACGAGCAGTACTTC.

This chain joins TRBV4-1 and TRBJ2-5; D perhaps matches TRBD2 (6 bases). This CDR3 region has 14 residues. In germline, CDR1 is MGHRA, CDR2 YSYEKL. Trimming took 0 bases from V and 9 from J, leaving 14 bases between them. CDR3 nucleotide sequence: TGCGCCAGCAGCCAAGAGGGACTCTCAGTGGCCCAGTACTTC. It yields the protein CASSQEGLSVAQYF.

V gene TRBV19 combines with J gene TRBJ2-7; D remains unclear. The CDR3 covers 15 residues. Germline assignment: CDR1 LNHDA and CDR2 SQIVND (reference sequence). Between the trimmed V and J ends, which lost 3 bases and 0 bases, there was a span of 12 bases. The CDR3 reads CASSISPSSSYEQYF. CDR3 bases: TGTGCCAGTAGTATTTCCCCGTCGAGCTCCTACGAGCAGTACTTC.

The gene calls are TRBV27 and TRBJ1-1; TRBD1 might be the D (5 bases). Germline loops: CDR1 MNHEY, CDR2 SMNVEV (reference sequence). The CDR3 consists of 16 residues. V lost 6 bases and J 0 bases, leaving 17 bases between the germline ends. The CDR3 bases are TGTGCCAGCAGGAAGGAGGGGACCTTCATGAACACTGAAGCTTTCTTT. Protein: CASRKEGTFMNTEAFF.

This clone was seen a few times. The chain employs TRBV14 and TRBJ2-7; 13 bases are shared with TRBD2. Germline trimming cut 7 bases from V and 3 bases from J; bases unmatched to any gene: 3. This CDR3 comprises 14 residues. The germline gives CDR1 SGHDN, CDR2 FVKESK. The CDR3 nucleotides read TGTGCCAGCACCCGGACTAGCGGGAGCTACGAGCAGTACTTC. As protein: CASTRTSGSYEQYF. Supplemented by reference TRBV14 and TRBJ2-7, the full variable domain reads EAGVTQFPSHSVIEKGQTVTLRCDPISGHDNLYWYRRVMGKEIKFLLHFVKESKQDESGMPNNRFLAERTGGTYSTLKVQPAELEDSGVYFCASTRTSGSYEQYFGPGTRLTVT.

The chain links TRBV6-1 to TRBJ1-1; possibly TRBD1 for D (5 bases). Germline CDR1 reads MNHNS; CDR2 reads SASEGT. Trimming shortened V by 6 bases and J by 1 base, and 9 bases separated the two germline ends. The CDR3 length is 13 residues. The CDR3 DNA follows: TGTGCCAGCAGCACAGGAGAGAACACTGAAGCTTTCTTT. Its protein product is CASSTGENTEAFF.

The chain employs TRBV28 and TRBJ2-1, with 14 bases matching TRBD2. This CDR3 spans 16 amino acids. CDR1 is MDHEN, CDR2 SYDVKM, per germline. Trimming took 7 bases from V and 5 from J; bases not matched to a gene: 7. CDR3 nucleotide sequence: TGTGCCAGCAACCTCAGGACTAGCGGGGGGAACAATGAGCAGTTCTTC. Translated: CASNLRTSGGNNEQFF.

V usage is TRBV30 and J usage is TRBJ2-7, with 10 positions matching TRBD1. Germline loops: CDR1 GTSNPN, CDR2 SVGIG (reference sequence). J lost 4 bases, V lost 5 bases, and 2 bases had no gene match. CDR3 size: 12 residues. The CDR3 region has the DNA TGTGCCTGGGACAGGGGGCCTTACGAGCAGTACTTC. Protein product: CAWDRGPYEQYF.

The J gene is TRBJ1-2, the V gene TRBV21-1. TRBV21-1 is classified as a pseudogene. This CDR3 spans 12 amino acids. CDR3 loop: CASSRFRGGVTF. CDR3 nucleotides: TGTGCCAGCAGCAGGTTTCGTGGAGGGGTGACCTTC.